Listed below are T cell receptor beta chains from one sample, sequenced in a study of T cell responses to AZD1222 COVID-19 vaccine. Here immunoSEQ multiplex PCR was the method, and the copy in TCRdb shows in-frame clones only, minus some. The profile shows more than 95,000 clones, about 89% of them singletons. Sequencing used peripheral blood, obtained on day 0 of AZD1222 vaccination. Receptors originate from an adult in good health. Each CDR3 is given with its conserved first and last residue.

V,J,CDR3
TRBV7-2,TRBJ2-5,CASTPRTSGTMGPQETQYF
TRBV28,TRBJ1-4,CASSWGATNEKLFF
TRBV7-9,TRBJ1-6,CASSLTSREGSYNSPLHF
TRBV28,TRBJ1-4,CATNFEGSWTNEKLFF
TRBV19,TRBJ1-2,CASSDMGALYGYTF
TRBV12-3/TRBV12-4,TRBJ1-5,CASSLDRDQPQHF
TRBV7-2,TRBJ1-1,CASSLQPPGQGATEAFF
TRBV21-1,TRBJ2-4,CASSKLAGGCLAKNIQYF
TRBV27,TRBJ1-6,CASSLGAGFSYNSPLHF
TRBV28,TRBJ1-5,CASKTGNQPQHF
TRBV10-3,TRBJ1-5,CAISPGAGDQPQHF
TRBV7-3,TRBJ2-3,CASSLDGLTDTQYF
TRBV5-5,TRBJ2-7,CASSLRARDRGGEQYF
TRBV5-1,TRBJ2-1,CASSLSSYNEQFF
TRBV19,TRBJ1-5,CASRPIRGSNQPQHF
TRBV28,TRBJ2-2,CASCAGGANTGELFF
TRBV6-2/TRBV6-3,TRBJ2-1,CASSYSVDRGSYNEQFF
TRBV6-2/TRBV6-3,TRBJ2-3,CASSLSGGRVRADTQYF
TRBV4-2,TRBJ2-1,CASSQDPGVSSYNEQFF
TRBV4-2,TRBJ1-5,CASSQDRRSNQPQHF